Below, 26 T cell receptor beta chains from the same sample are listed, as sequenced in a study of T cells after yellow fever vaccination. Each CDR3 protein is one row after TCRdb ran MiXCR on the 5' RACE reads. The repertoire consists of 300,000 to 400,000 distinct CDR3 sequences, with under 7.5% occurring once and the leading ten covering approximately 15%. The source material was PBMCs, sampled 5 days after the yellow fever booster vaccination. The source is a man aged 30-40 years who received the YFV17D yellow fever vaccine.

Only a few counts were recorded for this clonotype. The genes are TRBV5-1 and TRBJ2-1; 9 bases line up with TRBD1. V lost 3 bases, J lost 9 bases, and 10 bases stayed unmatched. There are 15 residues in the CDR3. Germline assignment: CDR1 SGHRS and CDR2 YFSETQ. CDR3 nucleotides: TGCGCCAGCAGCTCGACGGGACAGGGCTTTACTGAGCAGTTCTTC. Its translation: CASSSTGQGFTEQFF.

This clonotype has only a few counts. The CDR3: CASSESGGRRGLGAGHEQFF. DNA of the CDR3: TGTGCCAGCAGCGAATCTGGGGGGAGGAGGGGACTAGGGGCAGGCCATGAGCAGTTCTTC. The gene calls are TRBV7-3 and TRBJ2-1; 8 nucleotides agree with TRBD2. Germline V gene lookup returns CDR1 SGHTA and CDR2 FQGTGA. The V and J ends lost 5 bases and 8 bases, in that order; junction bases with no gene match: 26. This CDR3 is built from 20 residues.

Many counts were recorded for this clonotype. The chain has TRBV4-1 and TRBJ2-1; D ambiguous. The V end lost 7 bases, the J end lost 1 base, and 20 bases lay between the germline ends. Germline V gives CDR1 MGHRA, CDR2 YSYEKL. CDR3 length: 17 residues. In DNA, the CDR3 is TGCGCCAGCACTTCCAACGCTAACCTATTATCCTACAATGAGCAGTTCTTC. It translates to CASTSNANLLSYNEQFF.

This clonotype came up a few times. One end of the junction varies from germline; a read error may be responsible. The chain uses TRBV29-1 and TRBJ2-7; D possibly matches TRBD1 or TRBD2 (5 bases each). The CDR3 is 14 residues long. From germline, CDR1 is SQVTM and CDR2 ANQGSEA. The CDR3 protein is CSVQRTPSSDEQYF. Here the CDR3 DNA reads TGCAGCGTTCAGCGGACACCTTCCTCCGACGAGCAGTACTTC.

Ten or more counts support this clonotype. The chain uses TRBV9 and TRBJ1-1; D perhaps matches TRBD1 (6 bases). The V end lost 2 bases, the J end lost 3 bases, and 14 bases lay between the germline ends. The CDR3 totals 15 residues. Germline lookup yields CDR1 SGDLS and CDR2 YYNGEE. Written as DNA, the CDR3 is TGTGCCAGCAGCGTTGGTAACAGGGATGACACTGAAGCTTTCTTT. Its protein product is CASSVGNRDDTEAFF.

The rearrangement links TRBV4-3 to TRBJ2-5; D possibly corresponds to TRBD1 (5 bases). CDR3 length: 15 amino acids. Per germline, CDR1 LGHNA and CDR2 YSLEER. The germline V and J ends were trimmed by 3 bases and 5 bases, with 16 bases remaining between them. The DNA for the CDR3 is TGCGCCAGCAGCCACCAGACCAGGGTTCAGGAGACCCAGTACTTC. This translates into CASSHQTRVQETQYF.

In its sample, this clonotype was seen many times. The chain carries TRBV20-1 and TRBJ2-1; 10 nucleotides align to TRBD2. The CDR3 loop spans 17 amino acids. With V trimmed by 3 bases and J by 4 bases, 12 bases remained unmatched. CDR1 and CDR2 from the germline V gene are DFQATT and SNEGSKA (reference sequence). The CDR3 reads CSARRSGRASIYNEQFF. CDR3 nucleotides: TGCAGTGCTAGGAGGAGCGGGAGGGCCTCTATATACAATGAGCAGTTCTTC.

This chain connects TRBV11-2 to TRBJ2-1; 11 positions match TRBD2. The length of the CDR3 is 21 residues. The ends lost 7 bases at V and 0 bases at J; junction bases unmatched: 20. The germline V gene has CDR1 SGHAT and CDR2 FQNNGV. The CDR3 region has the DNA TGTGCCAGCAAAGGGGCTAGCGGGAGGATTGGGAAATACGGCTCCTACAATGAGCAGTTCTTC. It encodes CASKGASGRIGKYGSYNEQFF.

This rearrangement joins TRBV12-3 or TRBV12-4 to TRBJ1-1, with no clear D. The CDR3 sequence is 14 residues long. Trimming took 8 bases from V and 1 from J, leaving 14 bases between them. CDR3 coding DNA: TGTGCCAGCTTCAAACCGGGAGAGAACACTGAAGCTTTCTTT. Its translation: CASFKPGENTEAFF.

The chain has TRBV12-3 or TRBV12-4 and TRBJ1-1; unclear D gene. Trimming pared 6 bases from V and 6 bases from J, leaving 14 bases between. The CDR3 covers 13 residues. CDR3 residues: CASSAFRMAEAFF. DNA of the CDR3: TGTGCCAGCAGCGCCTTTCGGATGGCTGAAGCTTTCTTT.

The sample holds many counts of this clonotype. CDR3 amino acids: CASSADLARTENTGELFF. The DNA of the CDR3 is TGTGCCAGCAGCGCCGACCTAGCGAGAACAGAGAACACCGGGGAGCTGTTTTTT. The V and J genes are TRBV5-6 and TRBJ2-2; a weak D match, TRBD2 (6 bases). CDR3 size: 18 residues. CDR1 and CDR2 (germline): SGHDT, YYEEEE. V was trimmed by 4 bases and J by 1 base, leaving 20 bases between them. Full variable domain (rest looked up from reference TRBV5-6 and TRBJ2-2): DAGVTQSPTHLIKTRGQQVTLRCSPKSGHDTVSWYQQALGQGPQFIFQYYEEEERQRGNFPDRFSGHQFPNYSSELNVNALLLGDSALYLCASSADLARTENTGELFFGEGSRLTVL.

Many counts were recorded for this clonotype. The CDR3 region is CASTLETSGETQYF. The CDR3 DNA is TGTGCCAGCACCTTAGAAACGAGTGGAGAGACCCAGTACTTC. The rearrangement joins TRBV2 to TRBJ2-5; the D is unclear. This CDR3 has 14 amino acids. Germline V gene lookup returns CDR1 SNHLY and CDR2 FYNNEI. Between the trimmed V and J ends, which lost 7 bases and 4 bases, there was a span of 16 bases.

This clonotype was counted ten times or more. This chain links TRBV27 with TRBJ1-5; TRBD1 agrees at 8 bases. V lost 6 bases and J lost 2; bases outside the gene matches: 6. The CDR3 length is 15 residues. Germline CDR1 reads MNHEY; CDR2 reads SMNVEV (reference sequence). CDR3 nucleotide sequence: TGTGCCAGCAGGATAGACAGGGGAGGCAATCAGCCCCAGCATTTT. Its translation is CASRIDRGGNQPQHF.

This clonotype appeared many times. A read error may produce the germline difference seen at one junction end. This chain links TRBV5-1 with TRBJ2-7; 11 bases align to TRBD2. Germline values: CDR1 SGHRS, CDR2 YFSETQ. The CDR3 consists of 14 residues. DNA for the CDR3: TGTGCCAGCAGCTCCGGGACTAGCGGCTACGAGCAGTACTTC. This gives the protein CASSSGTSGYEQYF.

This clonotype was picked up a small number of times. This chain links TRBV2 with TRBJ1-2; D might be TRBD1 (5 bases). Trimming pared 5 bases from V and 0 bases from J, leaving 10 bases between. In germline, CDR1 is SNHLY, CDR2 FYNNEI. This CDR3 has 14 amino acids. The CDR3 protein is CASSIDRANYGYTF. Here the CDR3 DNA reads TGTGCCAGCAGTATCGACAGAGCTAACTATGGCTACACCTTC.

Note on this clonotype: This could be a read error, since a much larger clone is one nucleotide away. J is TRBJ1-5 and V is TRBV6-5; no clear D gene. The CDR3 spans 15 residues. The germline V gene encodes CDR1 MNHEY and CDR2 SVGAGI. CDR3 residues: CASSYSQSSNQPLHF. As DNA, the CDR3 is TGTGCCAGCAGTTACTCGCAGAGTAGCAATCAGCCCCTGCATTTT.

The J gene is TRBJ2-7, the V gene TRBV18, with 8 bases aligning to TRBD1. V was pared by 3 bases and J by 5 bases, with 3 bases of the junction left unmatched. The CDR3 is made up of 13 amino acids. The germline V gene has CDR1 KGHSH and CDR2 LQKENI. The CDR3 reads CASSPTGGNEQYF. DNA of the CDR3: TGTGCCAGCTCACCCACAGGGGGGAACGAGCAGTACTTC.

This clonotype was seen more than once but under ten times. The V and J genes are TRBV10-3 and TRBJ2-1; 15 bases map to TRBD2. The V and J ends lost 4 bases and 8 bases, in that order; junction bases with no gene match: 6. Looked up from germline, CDR1 is ENHRY and CDR2 is SYGVKD. CDR3 length equals 16 residues. The CDR3 DNA reads as TGTGCCATCAGTGCGGGGACTAGCGGGAGGAGAGATGAGCAGTTCTTC. This codes for CAISAGTSGRRDEQFF.

This clonotype was detected ten times or more. The CDR3 is CASSLVVLAGAPRNEQFF. CDR3 DNA: TGTGCCAGCAGCTTAGTCGTACTAGCGGGAGCCCCGAGGAATGAGCAGTTCTTC. The V and J genes are TRBV7-9 and TRBJ2-1; TRBD2 matches at 11 bases. The V gene's germline CDR1 is SEHNR and CDR2 FQNEAQ (reference sequence). V shed 1 base and J 7 bases; nucleotides not matched to a gene: 12. There are 18 residues in the CDR3.

This clonotype was recorded many times. V and J are TRBV6-5 and TRBJ2-5; no definite D call. The CDR3 extends over 12 amino acids. V was cut by 7 bases and J by 7 bases, with 13 bases left in between. Germline values: CDR1 MNHEY, CDR2 SVGAGI. The CDR3 reads CASTGESGTQYF. The CDR3 region has the DNA TGTGCCAGCACGGGTGAATCCGGGACCCAGTACTTC.

This chain connects TRBV28 to TRBJ2-1; tentatively, D is TRBD1 (5 bases). CDR3 length: 13 residues. The V end was cut by 7 bases, the J end by 4 bases, with 11 bases between. CDR1 and CDR2 from the germline V gene are MDHEN and SYDVKM. This CDR3 is CASNGHVYNEQFF. CDR3 sequence (DNA): TGTGCCAGCAATGGACACGTATACAATGAGCAGTTCTTC.

Ten or more counts support this clonotype. This chain uses TRBV7-9 with TRBJ2-1; D not resolved. Germline CDR1 and CDR2: SEHNR and FQNEAQ (reference sequence). The CDR3 loop spans 14 amino acids. Between the trimmed V and J ends, which lost 6 bases and 0 bases, there was a span of 9 bases. The CDR3 is CASSDLGSYNEQFF. The CDR3 coding sequence is TGTGCCAGCAGTGACTTGGGCTCCTACAATGAGCAGTTCTTC.

Many counts were recorded for this clonotype. The V call is TRBV7-2, the J call TRBJ1-3; maybe TRBD1 (5 bases). Germline V CDR1 and CDR2: SGHTA, FQGNSA. The ends were cut back, 3 bases at V and 1 base at J, with 13 bases in the middle. CDR3 length: 16 amino acids. The chain's CDR3 is CASSFSGTPSGNTIYF. The DNA of the CDR3 is TGTGCCAGCAGCTTCTCCGGGACGCCTTCTGGAAACACCATATATTTT.

In its sample, this clonotype was seen many times. V is TRBV12-3 or TRBV12-4 and J is TRBJ2-1; weak D call: TRBD2 (6 bases). The V end lost 3 bases, the J end lost 4 bases, and 13 bases lay between the germline ends. The length of the CDR3 is 15 residues. The CDR3 is CASSFGTSPYNEQFF. CDR3 nucleotides: TGTGCCAGCAGTTTCGGAACTAGCCCGTACAATGAGCAGTTCTTC.

This rearrangement joins TRBV11-2 to TRBJ2-5; TRBD2 aligns across 9 bases. The length of the CDR3 is 18 residues. The ends lost 6 bases at V and 5 bases at J; junction bases unmatched: 19. From germline, CDR1 is SGHAT and CDR2 FQNNGV. The CDR3: CASSPRPGGGGAGETQYF. The CDR3 bases are TGTGCCAGCAGTCCCCGCCCTGGGGGCGGGGGGGCGGGGGAGACCCAGTACTTC.

The chain has TRBV6-1 and TRBJ2-5; D may match TRBD1 or TRBD2 (5 bases each). From germline, CDR1 is MNHNS and CDR2 SASEGT. The CDR3 is made up of 14 amino acids. Trimming took 6 bases from V and 1 from J, leaving 12 bases between them. The CDR3: CASSPRGAQETQYF. The CDR3 DNA sequence: TGTGCCAGCAGCCCCCGAGGGGCCCAAGAGACCCAGTACTTC.